The next 3 T cell receptor beta chains were all read from a single sample in a study of CD8+ T cells in alopecia areata. Described treatment: oral pan-JAK inhibitor, 5-10 mg twice daily. Sequencing templates came from extracted RNA that was reverse transcribed into cDNA. Profiling relied on immunoSEQ multiplex PCR, and the TCRdb table lists in-frame clones only, not all of them. The data contain about 190,000 clones, roughly 66% of them singletons. Sequencing was performed on CD4+ T cells sorted from blood, taken at week 24, from a patient treated with tofacitinib. Receptor source: a human donor with alopecia areata.

This clone was counted a few times. This chain links TRBV7-8 with TRBJ2-7; 9 bases line up with TRBD1. This CDR3 region has 14 residues. V lost 1 base and J lost 6; bases outside the gene matches: 4. Germline CDR1 and CDR2: SGHVS and FQNEAQ. CDR3 region: CASSLVRQGGEQYF. CDR3 nucleotide sequence: TGTGCCAGCAGCTTAGTGCGACAGGGGGGCGAGCAGTACTTC.

This clone showed up just once. The chain joins TRBV29-1 to TRBJ2-1; D is unclear. From germline, CDR1 is SQVTM and CDR2 ANQGSEA. The CDR3 consists of 14 residues. The ends were cut back, 0 bases at V and 10 bases at J, with 16 bases in the middle. CDR3 in amino acids: CSVEDFVTNWEQFF. The CDR3, as DNA: TGCAGCGTTGAAGATTTTGTTACGAACTGGGAGCAGTTCTTC.

This clone has just a few counts. CDR3 DNA: TGTGCCAGCAGCACCGACAGTCTCCGCTACGAGCAGTACTTC. It encodes CASSTDSLRYEQYF. The chain combines TRBV5-5 with TRBJ2-7, with D possibly matching TRBD1 (5 bases). V was cut by 4 bases and J by 3 bases, with 14 bases left in between. CDR1 is SGHKS and CDR2 is YYEKEE in the germline V gene (reference sequence). CDR3 length: 14 amino acids.